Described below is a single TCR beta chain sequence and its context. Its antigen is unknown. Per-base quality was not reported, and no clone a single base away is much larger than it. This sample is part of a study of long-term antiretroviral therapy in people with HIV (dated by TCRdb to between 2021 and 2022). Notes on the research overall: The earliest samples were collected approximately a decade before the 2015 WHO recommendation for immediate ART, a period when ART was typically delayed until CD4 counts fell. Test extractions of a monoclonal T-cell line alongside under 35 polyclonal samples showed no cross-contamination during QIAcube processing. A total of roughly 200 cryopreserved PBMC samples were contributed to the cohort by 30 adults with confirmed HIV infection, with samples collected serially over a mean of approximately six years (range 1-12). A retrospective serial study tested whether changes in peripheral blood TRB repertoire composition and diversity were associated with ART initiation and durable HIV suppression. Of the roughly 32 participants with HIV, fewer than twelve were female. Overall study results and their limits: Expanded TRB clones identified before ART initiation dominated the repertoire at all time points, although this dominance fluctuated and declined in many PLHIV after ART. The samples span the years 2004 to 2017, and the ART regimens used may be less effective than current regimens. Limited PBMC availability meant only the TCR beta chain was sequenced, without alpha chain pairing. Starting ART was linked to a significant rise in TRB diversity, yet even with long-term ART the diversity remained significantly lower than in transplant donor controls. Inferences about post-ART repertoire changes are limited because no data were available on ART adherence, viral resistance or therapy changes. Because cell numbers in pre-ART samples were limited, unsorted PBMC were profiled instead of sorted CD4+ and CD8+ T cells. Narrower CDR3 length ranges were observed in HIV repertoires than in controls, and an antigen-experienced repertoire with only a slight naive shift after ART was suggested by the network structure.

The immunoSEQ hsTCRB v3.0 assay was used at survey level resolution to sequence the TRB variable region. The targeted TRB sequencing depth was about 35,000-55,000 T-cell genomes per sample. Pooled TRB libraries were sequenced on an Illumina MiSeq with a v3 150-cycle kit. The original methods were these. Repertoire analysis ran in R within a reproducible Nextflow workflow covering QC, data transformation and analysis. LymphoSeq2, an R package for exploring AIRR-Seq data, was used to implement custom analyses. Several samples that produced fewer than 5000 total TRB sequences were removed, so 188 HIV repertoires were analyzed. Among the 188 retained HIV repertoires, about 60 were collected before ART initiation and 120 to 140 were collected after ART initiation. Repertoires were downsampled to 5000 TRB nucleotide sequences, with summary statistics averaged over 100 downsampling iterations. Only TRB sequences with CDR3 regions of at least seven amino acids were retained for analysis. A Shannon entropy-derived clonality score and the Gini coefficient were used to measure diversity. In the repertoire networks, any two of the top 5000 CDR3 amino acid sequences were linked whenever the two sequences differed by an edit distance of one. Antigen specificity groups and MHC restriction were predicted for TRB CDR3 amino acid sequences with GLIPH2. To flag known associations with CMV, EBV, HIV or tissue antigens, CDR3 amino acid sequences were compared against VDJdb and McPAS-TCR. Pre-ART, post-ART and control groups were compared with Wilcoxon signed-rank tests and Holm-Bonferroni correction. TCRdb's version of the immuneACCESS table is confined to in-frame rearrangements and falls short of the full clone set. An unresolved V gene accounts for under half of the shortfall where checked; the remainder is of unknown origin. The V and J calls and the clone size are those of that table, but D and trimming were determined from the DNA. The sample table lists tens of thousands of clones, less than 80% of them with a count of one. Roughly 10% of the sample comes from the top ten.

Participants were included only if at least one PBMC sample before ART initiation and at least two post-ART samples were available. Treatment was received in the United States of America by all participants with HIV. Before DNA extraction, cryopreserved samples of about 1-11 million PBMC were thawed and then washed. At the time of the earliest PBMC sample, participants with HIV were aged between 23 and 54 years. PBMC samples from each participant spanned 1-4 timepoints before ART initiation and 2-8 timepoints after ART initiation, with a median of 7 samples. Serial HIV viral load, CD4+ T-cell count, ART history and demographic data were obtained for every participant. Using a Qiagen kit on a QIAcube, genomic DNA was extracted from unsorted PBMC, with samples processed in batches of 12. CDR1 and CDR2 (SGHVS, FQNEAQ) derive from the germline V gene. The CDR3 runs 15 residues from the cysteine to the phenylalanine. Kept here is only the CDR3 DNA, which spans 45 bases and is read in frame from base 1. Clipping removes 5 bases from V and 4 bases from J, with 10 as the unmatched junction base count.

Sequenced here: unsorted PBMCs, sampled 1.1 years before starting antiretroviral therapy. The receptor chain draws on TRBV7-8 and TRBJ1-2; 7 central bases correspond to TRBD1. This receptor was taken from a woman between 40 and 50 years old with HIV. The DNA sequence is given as TGTGCCAGCAGCGGGAGGACAGGATTCAGCTATGGCTACACCTTC. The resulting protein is CASSGRTGFSYGYTF.